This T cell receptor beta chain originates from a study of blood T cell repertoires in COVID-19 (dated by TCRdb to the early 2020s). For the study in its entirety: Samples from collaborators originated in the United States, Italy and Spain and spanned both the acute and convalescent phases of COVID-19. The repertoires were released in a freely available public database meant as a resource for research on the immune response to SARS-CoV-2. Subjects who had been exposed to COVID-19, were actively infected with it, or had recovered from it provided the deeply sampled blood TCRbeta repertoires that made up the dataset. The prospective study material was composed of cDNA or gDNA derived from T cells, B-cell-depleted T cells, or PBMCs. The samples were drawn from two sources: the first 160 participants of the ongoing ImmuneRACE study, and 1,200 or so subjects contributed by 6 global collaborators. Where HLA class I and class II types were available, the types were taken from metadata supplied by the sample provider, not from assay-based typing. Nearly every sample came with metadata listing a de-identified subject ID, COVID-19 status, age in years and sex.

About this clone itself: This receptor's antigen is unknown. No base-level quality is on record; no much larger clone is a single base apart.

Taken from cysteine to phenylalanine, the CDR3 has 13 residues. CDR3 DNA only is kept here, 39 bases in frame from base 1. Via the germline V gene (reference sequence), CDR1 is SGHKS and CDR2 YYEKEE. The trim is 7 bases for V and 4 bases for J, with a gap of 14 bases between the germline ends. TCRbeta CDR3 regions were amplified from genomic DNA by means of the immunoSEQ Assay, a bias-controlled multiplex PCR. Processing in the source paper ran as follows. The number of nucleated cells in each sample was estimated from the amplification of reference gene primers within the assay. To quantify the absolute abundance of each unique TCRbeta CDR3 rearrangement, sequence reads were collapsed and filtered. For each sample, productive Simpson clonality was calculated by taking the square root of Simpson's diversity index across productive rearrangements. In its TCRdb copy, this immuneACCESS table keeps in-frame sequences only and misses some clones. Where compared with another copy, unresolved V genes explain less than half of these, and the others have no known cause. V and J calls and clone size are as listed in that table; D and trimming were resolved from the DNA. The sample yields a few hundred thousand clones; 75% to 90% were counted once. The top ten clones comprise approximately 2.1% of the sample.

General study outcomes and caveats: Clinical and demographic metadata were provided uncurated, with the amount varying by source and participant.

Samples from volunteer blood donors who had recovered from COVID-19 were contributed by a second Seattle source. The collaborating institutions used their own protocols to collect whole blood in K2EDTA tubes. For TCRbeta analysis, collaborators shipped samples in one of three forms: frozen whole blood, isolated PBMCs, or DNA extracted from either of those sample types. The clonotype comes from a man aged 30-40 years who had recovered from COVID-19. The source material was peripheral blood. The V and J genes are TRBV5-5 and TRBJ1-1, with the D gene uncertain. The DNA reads TGTGCCAGCGCGACCGGGAGGATCACTGAAGCTTTCTTT. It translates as CASATGRITEAFF.